The 7 T cell receptor beta chains below come from one sample, sequenced in a study of T cells after yellow fever vaccination. Via MiXCR, TCRdb re-called the 5' RACE reads, giving one row per CDR3 protein. The data show a few hundred thousand distinct CDR3 sequences, around 7% seen once. Source: PBMCs, taken roughly 46 days after the first yellow fever vaccination. The receptor source for this set is a man between 18 and 29 years old who received the YFV17D yellow fever vaccine.

This clonotype occurred many times. This chain joins TRBV4-3 and TRBJ2-2; TRBD1 aligns across 9 bases. CDR3 length equals 17 residues. CDR1 is LGHNA, CDR2 YSLEER, per germline. The junction had 12 bases not matched to a gene; V was cut back by 4 bases and J by 6 bases. The CDR3, as DNA: TGCGCCAGCAGCCGCCATTTGACAGGGGGTGACGCCGGGGAGCTGTTTTTT. Its protein is CASSRHLTGGDAGELFF.

This clonotype was observed at least ten times. The V gene is TRBV6-1, the J gene TRBJ2-1; D remains ambiguous. The V end lost 4 bases, the J end lost 6 bases, and 13 bases lay between the germline ends. Germline V lookup: CDR1 MNHNS, CDR2 SASEGT. The CDR3 has 14 residues. The CDR3 sequence: CASSAHVKGNEQFF. The CDR3 DNA reads as TGTGCCAGCAGTGCCCACGTAAAGGGCAATGAGCAGTTCTTC.

The table lists this clonotype with a few counts. The gene calls are TRBV12-3 or TRBV12-4 and TRBJ1-6; 10 bases agree with TRBD1. V lost 6 bases to trimming and J lost 4 bases; unmatched junction nucleotides: 3. CDR3 length: 15 amino acids. CDR3 coding DNA: TGTGCCAGCAGAAGACAGGGGGCATATAATTCACCCCTCCACTTT. Translation: CASRRQGAYNSPLHF.

The rearrangement uses TRBV14 and TRBJ1-2; D is undetermined. The germline gives CDR1 SGHDN, CDR2 FVKESK. Trimming stripped 1 base from V and 5 bases from J, with 11 bases between. The CDR3 extends over 14 amino acids. CDR3 bases: TGTGCCAGCAGCCAAGCAAAGCCGCCTTATGGCTACACCTTC. It yields the protein CASSQAKPPYGYTF.

This clonotype was observed a few times. The chain employs TRBV29-1 and TRBJ2-1; D possibly matches TRBD1 or TRBD2 (5 bases each). The germline V and J ends were trimmed by 3 bases and 7 bases, with 16 bases remaining between them. CDR1 is SQVTM, CDR2 ANQGSEA, per germline. This CDR3 has 14 residues. The CDR3 coding sequence is TGCAGCGTTGATAGCGCCGGGACCCGAAATGAGCAGTTCTTC. This translates into CSVDSAGTRNEQFF.

The table lists this clonotype with many counts. The rearrangement uses TRBV7-9 and TRBJ2-1; 7 positions agree with TRBD2. Losses at the gene ends were 4 bases for V and 7 bases for J; bases not matched to a gene: 10. Germline loops: CDR1 SEHNR, CDR2 FQNEAQ (reference sequence). The CDR3 has 15 residues. The DNA of the CDR3 is TGTGCCAGCAGCTCCGGACTAGGAAATTTGAATGAGCAGTTCTTC. It yields the protein CASSSGLGNLNEQFF.

There are a few counts of this clonotype. The chain employs TRBV28 and TRBJ2-1, with D tentatively TRBD2 (7 bases). Trimming cost V 3 bases and J 3 bases, with 12 bases left between them. There are 15 residues in the CDR3. Per the germline V gene, CDR1 is MDHEN and CDR2 is SYDVKM. The CDR3 coding sequence is TGTGCCAGCAGTTTGGCGGGGGCCGACTACAATGAGCAGTTCTTC. Amino acid sequence: CASSLAGADYNEQFF. Drawing the rest from reference TRBV28 and TRBJ2-1, the complete variable domain is DVKVTQSSRYLVKRTGEKVFLECVQDMDHENMFWYRQDPGLGLRLIYFSYDVKMKEKGDIPEGYSVSREKKERFSLILESASTNQTSMYLCASSLAGADYNEQFFGPGTRLTVL.